The source of this TCR beta chain is a study of identifying expanded T cells in peripheral blood. This CDR3 spans 13 amino acids. The V gene's germline CDR1 is SGDLS and CDR2 YYNGEE. Trimming took 4 bases from V and 8 from J; bases not matched to a gene: 8. During the collection period, no donor immune events like infections were recorded. About this clone itself: Its target is not known.

Study findings and constraints: Across healthy donors, higher total template counts meant significantly greater approximately two-week count variance. Roughly 1.2 clones differed between technical replicates, versus around 16 and 19 over time.

Profiling relied on immunoSEQ multiplex PCR, and the TCRdb table lists in-frame clones only, not all of them. Here the sample spans 130,000 or so clones, 84% being singletons. The chain uses TRBV9 and TRBJ1-2, with TRBD1 matching 7 bases. Sequencing used blood. This receptor was taken from a person aged 18 to 70 in good health. Written as DNA, the CDR3 is TGTGCCAGCAGCCCCGTGACAGGGAACGGCTACACCTTC. Protein sequence: CASSPVTGNGYTF.